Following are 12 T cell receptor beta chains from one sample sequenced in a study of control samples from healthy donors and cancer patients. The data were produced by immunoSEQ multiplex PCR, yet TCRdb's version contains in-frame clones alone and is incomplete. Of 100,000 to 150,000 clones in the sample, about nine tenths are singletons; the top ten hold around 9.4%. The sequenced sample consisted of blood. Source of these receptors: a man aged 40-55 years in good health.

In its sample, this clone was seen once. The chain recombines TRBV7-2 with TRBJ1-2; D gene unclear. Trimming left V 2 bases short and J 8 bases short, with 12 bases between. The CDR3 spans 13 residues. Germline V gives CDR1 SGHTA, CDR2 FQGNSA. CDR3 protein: CASSLKGMRGYTF. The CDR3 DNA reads TGTGCCAGCAGCTTAAAGGGCATGAGGGGCTACACCTTC.

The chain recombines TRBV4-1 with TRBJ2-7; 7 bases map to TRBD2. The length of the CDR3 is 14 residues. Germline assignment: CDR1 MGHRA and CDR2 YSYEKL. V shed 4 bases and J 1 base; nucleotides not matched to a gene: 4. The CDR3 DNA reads TGCGCCAGCAGCCTCGGACTAGTTTCCTACGAGCAGTACTTC. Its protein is CASSLGLVSYEQYF.

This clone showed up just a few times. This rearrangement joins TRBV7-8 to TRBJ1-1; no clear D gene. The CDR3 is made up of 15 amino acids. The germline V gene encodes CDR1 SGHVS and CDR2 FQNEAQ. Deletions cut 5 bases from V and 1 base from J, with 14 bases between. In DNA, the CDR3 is TGTGCCAGCAGCCAACGACACCAAACGAACACTGAAGCTTTCTTT. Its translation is CASSQRHQTNTEAFF. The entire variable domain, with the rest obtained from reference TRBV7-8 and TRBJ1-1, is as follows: GAGVSQSPRYKVAKRGQDVALRCDPISGHVSLFWYQQALGQGPEFLTYFQNEAQLDKSGLPSDRFFAERPEGSVSTLKIQRTQQEDSAVYLCASSQRHQTNTEAFFGQGTRLTVV.

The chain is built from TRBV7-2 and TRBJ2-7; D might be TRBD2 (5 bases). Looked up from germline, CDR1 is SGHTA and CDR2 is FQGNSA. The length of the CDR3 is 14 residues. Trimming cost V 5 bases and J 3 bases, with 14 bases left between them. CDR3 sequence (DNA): TGTGCCAGCAGCCCGTCCGGGGTCAACTACGAGCAGTACTTC. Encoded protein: CASSPSGVNYEQYF.

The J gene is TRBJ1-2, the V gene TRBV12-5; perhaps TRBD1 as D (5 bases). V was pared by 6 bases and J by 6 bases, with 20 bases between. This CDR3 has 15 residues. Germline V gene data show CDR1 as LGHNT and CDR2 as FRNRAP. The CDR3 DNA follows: TGTGCTAGTGGCACTCCTACGACAGCGGGTGATGGCTACACCTTC. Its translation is CASGTPTTAGDGYTF. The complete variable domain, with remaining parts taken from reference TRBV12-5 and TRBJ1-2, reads DARVTQTPRHKVTEMGQEVTMRCQPILGHNTVFWYRQTMMQGLELLAYFRNRAPLDDSGMPKDRFSAEMPDATLATLKIQPSEPRDSAVYFCASGTPTTAGDGYTFGSGTRLTVV.

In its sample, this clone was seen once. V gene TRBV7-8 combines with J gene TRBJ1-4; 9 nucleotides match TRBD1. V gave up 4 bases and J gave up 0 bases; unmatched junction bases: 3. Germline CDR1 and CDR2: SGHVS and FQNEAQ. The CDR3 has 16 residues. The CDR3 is CASSYGTGSTNEKLFF. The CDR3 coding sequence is TGTGCCAGCAGCTACGGGACAGGGTCAACTAATGAAAAACTGTTTTTT.

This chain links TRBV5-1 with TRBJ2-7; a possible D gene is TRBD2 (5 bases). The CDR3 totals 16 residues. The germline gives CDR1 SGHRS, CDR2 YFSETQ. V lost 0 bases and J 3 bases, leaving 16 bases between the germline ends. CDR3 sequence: CASSLGLPGGYYEQYF. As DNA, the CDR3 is TGCGCCAGCAGCTTGGGCCTCCCCGGAGGATACTACGAGCAGTACTTC.

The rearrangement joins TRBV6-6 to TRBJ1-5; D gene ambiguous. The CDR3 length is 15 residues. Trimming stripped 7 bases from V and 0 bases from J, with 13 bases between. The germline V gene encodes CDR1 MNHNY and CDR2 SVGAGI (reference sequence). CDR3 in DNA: TGTGCCAGCACCATGACAACTATTAGCAATCAGCCCCAGCATTTT. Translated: CASTMTTISNQPQHF.

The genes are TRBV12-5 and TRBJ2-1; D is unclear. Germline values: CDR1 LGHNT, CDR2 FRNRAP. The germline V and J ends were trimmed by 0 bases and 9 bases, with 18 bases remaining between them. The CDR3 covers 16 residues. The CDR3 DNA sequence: TGTGCTAGTGGTTTGGTACCCAGCCTTGGCTCCGGTGAGCAGTTCTTC. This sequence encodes CASGLVPSLGSGEQFF.

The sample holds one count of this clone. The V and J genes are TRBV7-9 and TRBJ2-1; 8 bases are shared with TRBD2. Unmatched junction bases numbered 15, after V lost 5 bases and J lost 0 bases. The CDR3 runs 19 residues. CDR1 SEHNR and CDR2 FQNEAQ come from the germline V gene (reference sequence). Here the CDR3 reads CASSAVGTRLPSSYNEQFF. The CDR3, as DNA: TGTGCCAGCAGCGCAGTCGGGACTAGACTACCGAGCTCCTACAATGAGCAGTTCTTC.

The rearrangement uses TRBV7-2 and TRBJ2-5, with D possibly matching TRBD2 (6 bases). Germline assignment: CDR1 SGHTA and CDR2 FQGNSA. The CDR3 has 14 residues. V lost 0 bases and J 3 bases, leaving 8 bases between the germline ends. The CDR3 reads CASSLAGGEETQYF. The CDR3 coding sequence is TGTGCCAGCAGCTTAGCGGGGGGTGAAGAGACCCAGTACTTC.

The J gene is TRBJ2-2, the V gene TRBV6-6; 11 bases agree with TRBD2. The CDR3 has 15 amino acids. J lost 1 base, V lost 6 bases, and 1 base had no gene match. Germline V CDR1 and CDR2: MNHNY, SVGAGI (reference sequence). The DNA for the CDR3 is TGTGCCAGCAGGCTAGCGGGGGGGAACACCGGGGAGCTGTTTTTT. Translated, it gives CASRLAGGNTGELFF.